This TCR beta chain was sequenced for a study of T cell repertoires in cytomegalovirus infection. Study-level background: Alongside well-studied HLA-B-restricted CMV epitopes, recently identified HLA-C-restricted CMV epitopes were also used. TCR beta signatures that were public indicated CMV infection and matching HLA type. Whole-study findings and limits: In two of eight donors, the top clonotype was HLA-C-restricted CMV-specific.

This CDR3 has 13 residues. V lost 5 bases to trimming and J lost 5 bases, with 12 bases between them. Germline V gene data show CDR1 as MNHNY and CDR2 as SVGAGI (reference sequence). TCRdb used MiXCR to reprocess the reads, holding one entry per CDR3 protein. The repertoire includes approximately 1,000,000 distinct CDR3 sequences, roughly 31% of them detected once, and 13% sits in the top ten. As concerns this clonotype: Antigen specificity is unknown.

Material: cultured CD8+ T cells from PBMCs, obtained from culture after CMV antigen stimulation. This sequence was found in a human donor in good health (CMV status not recorded). Some clones in this sample may be carry-over from other donors' samples. The chain links TRBV6-6 to TRBJ2-5; D gene unclear. The CDR3 coding sequence is TGTGCCAGCAGTCAGACTGGTTTCGAGACCCAGTACTTC. This sequence encodes CASSQTGFETQYF.